These 16 T cell receptor beta chains share one sample of origin, sequenced in a study of blood T cells in healthy people across ages. A second PCR, run for about 7 to 11 cycles, used a sample-barcoded 5' primer plus a J-beta primer mix. TCRdb used MiXCR to reprocess the 5' RACE reads, holding one entry per CDR3 protein. The sample consists of over 600,000 distinct CDR3 sequences, less than 60% of them appearing once. Input material: blood. The receptors stem from an elderly man in good health.

About this clonotype: A much more abundant neighbour one base away suggests this may be a read error. The chain links TRBV11-2 to TRBJ2-4; D might be TRBD1 or TRBD2, each matching 5 bases. The CDR3 is made up of 14 amino acids. Germline V gives CDR1 SGHAT, CDR2 FQNNGV. V was pared by 5 bases and J by 15 bases, with 23 bases between. The CDR3 bases are TGTGCCAGCAGCCCCGGGGCTGACTTCTGGGCCCTGTACTTC. Residues: CASSPGADFWALYF.

This rearrangement joins TRBV25-1 to TRBJ2-4; the match to TRBD2 covers 8 bases. V was pared by 2 bases and J by 3 bases, with 12 bases of the junction left unmatched. Germline values: CDR1 MGHDK, CDR2 SYGVNS. The CDR3 runs 18 residues. The CDR3 loop reads CASSEGPIYRGGKNIQYF. The CDR3 DNA reads as TGTGCCAGCAGTGAAGGGCCTATATATCGGGGGGGCAAAAACATTCAGTACTTC.

As to this clonotype: The junction does not match germline at one end; this may be a read error. The chain links TRBV5-1 to TRBJ2-5; 11 nucleotides line up with TRBD1. The CDR3 spans 15 residues. Germline loops: CDR1 SGHRS, CDR2 YFSETQ. CDR3 sequence: CASSSPGQGGETLYF. CDR3 nucleotides: TGCGCCAGCAGCTCCCCGGGACAGGGGGGCGAGACCCTGTACTTC.

The chain carries TRBV6-6 and TRBJ1-5, with TRBD1 identical over 7 bases. The trim removed 7 bases at V and 5 bases at J, leaving 5 bases unmatched. The CDR3 has 13 amino acids. Per the germline V gene, CDR1 is MNHNY and CDR2 is SVGAGI (reference sequence). The CDR3 DNA is TGTGCCAGCATGCAGGGGGATGATCAGCCCCAGCATTTT. This translates into CASMQGDDQPQHF.

Worth noting for this clonotype: A read error may be the cause here, since a much bigger clone is one base away. The gene calls are TRBV4-1 and TRBJ1-2, with a tentative D call TRBD1 (5 bases). Per the germline V gene, CDR1 is MGHRA and CDR2 is YSYEKL. The CDR3 totals 14 residues. Trimming took off 0 bases at V and 7 bases at J, with 12 bases between the two ends. As DNA, the CDR3 is TGCGCCAGCAGCCAAGAAGATGTCGGGGGTGGCTACACCTTC. It yields the protein CASSQEDVGGGYTF.

The J gene is TRBJ2-1, the V gene TRBV20-1; D gene uncertain. This CDR3 spans 15 amino acids. Deletions cut 3 bases from V and 1 base from J, with 13 bases between. The germline CDR1 and CDR2 sequences are DFQATT and SNEGSKA (reference sequence). CDR3: CSASESGPSYNEQFF. The CDR3 DNA sequence: TGCAGTGCTAGTGAATCCGGACCTTCCTACAATGAGCAGTTCTTC.

Turning to this clonotype: This may stem from a read error, because a much larger clone lies one nucleotide away. DNA of the CDR3: TGTGCCAGCAGCTTAGAAGGAGGGGGCGATTCAGAGATCCAGTACTTC. This translates into CASSLEGGGDSEIQYF. The chain couples TRBV7-2 to TRBJ2-7; D is possibly TRBD1 (7 bases). With 1 base removed from V and 10 bases from J, the gap between germline ends came to 23 bases. The CDR3 loop spans 16 amino acids. Germline CDR1 and CDR2: SGHTA and FQGNSA.

V usage is TRBV3-1 and J usage is TRBJ2-1; 9 bases are a match to TRBD2. Germline V gene lookup returns CDR1 LGHDT and CDR2 YNNKEL (reference sequence). The V and J ends lost 4 bases and 6 bases, in that order; junction bases with no gene match: 7. This CDR3 is 15 amino acids long. CDR3 region: CASSPGLATTNEQFF. The CDR3 region has the DNA TGTGCCAGCAGCCCAGGACTAGCGACAACCAATGAGCAGTTCTTC.

The gene calls are TRBV7-9 and TRBJ2-5; D is ambiguous. The germline CDR1 and CDR2 sequences are SEHNR and FQNEAQ (reference sequence). V gave up 5 bases and J gave up 1 base, with 8 bases separating them. The CDR3 has 13 amino acids. The CDR3 sequence is CASSVVAQETQYF. CDR3 nucleotide sequence: TGTGCCAGCAGCGTAGTGGCCCAAGAGACCCAGTACTTC. The whole variable domain, remainder taken from reference TRBV7-9 and TRBJ2-5, is DTGVSQNPRHKITKRGQNVTFRCDPISEHNRLYWYRQTLGQGPEFLTYFQNEAQLEKSRLLSDRFSAERPKGSFSTLEIQRTEQGDSAMYLCASSVVAQETQYFGPGTRLLVL.

The chain combines TRBV29-1 with TRBJ1-1, with a tentative D call TRBD1 (5 bases). From germline, CDR1 is SQVTM and CDR2 ANQGSEA. Trimming removed 4 bases from V and 1 base from J, with 10 bases in between. This CDR3 is built from 13 residues. CDR3 protein: CSVVGGGNTEAFF. The CDR3, as DNA: TGCAGCGTTGTGGGGGGAGGGAACACTGAAGCTTTCTTT.

The genes are TRBV20-1 and TRBJ2-3; no clear D. The V gene's germline CDR1 is DFQATT and CDR2 SNEGSKA (reference sequence). Trimming shortened V by 3 bases and J by 4 bases, and 5 bases separated the two germline ends. This CDR3 spans 11 amino acids. CDR3 nucleotides: TGCAGTGCTAGCTACCCAGATACGCAGTATTTT. Protein sequence: CSASYPDTQYF.

J is TRBJ2-7 and V is TRBV27; no clear D gene. The V gene lost 4 bases and the J gene lost 5 bases, with 15 bases spanning the gap. CDR3 length equals 14 residues. Germline assignment: CDR1 MNHEY and CDR2 SMNVEV (reference sequence). CDR3 DNA sequence: TGTGCCAGCAGTTCCCGGGCCTCTGGGAACGAGCAGTACTTC. Translation: CASSSRASGNEQYF.

The chain uses TRBV4-2 and TRBJ2-6; no definite D call. Trimming stripped 2 bases from V and 0 bases from J, with 8 bases between. This CDR3 region has 16 residues. Looked up from germline, CDR1 is LGHNA and CDR2 is YNFKEQ. CDR3 region: CASSQQSASGANVLTF. For the CDR3, the DNA is TGTGCCAGCAGCCAACAATCCGCCTCTGGGGCCAACGTCCTGACTTTC.

This clonotype was recorded a few times. The chain carries TRBV28 and TRBJ2-5; tentative D call: TRBD2 (6 bases). The DNA matches TRBJ2-7 better at its end, which makes the J call doubtful. The CDR3 loop spans 13 amino acids. Germline lookup yields CDR1 MDHEN and CDR2 SYDVKM. CDR3 protein: CASRASGLYEQYF. CDR3 coding DNA: TGTGCCAGCAGGGCCTCGGGACTTTACGAGCAGTACTTC.

This chain connects TRBV30 to TRBJ2-4; D is ambiguous. CDR1 is GTSNPN and CDR2 is SVGIG in the germline V gene (reference sequence). Trimming pared 2 bases from V and 9 bases from J, leaving 11 bases between. The CDR3 has 12 residues. The CDR3: CAWSPSERIQYF. DNA for the CDR3: TGTGCCTGGAGTCCCAGCGAGCGCATTCAGTACTTC.

This clonotype showed up just a few times. The chain couples TRBV29-1 to TRBJ1-1, with TRBD1 matching over 7 bases. Trimming removed 7 bases from V and 7 bases from J; junction bases left unmatched: 15. The CDR3 has 14 amino acids. CDR1 SQVTM and CDR2 ANQGSEA come from the germline V gene. CDR3 protein: CSGNRGGVYGEAFF. The CDR3, as DNA: TGCAGCGGTAACAGGGGAGGTGTGTACGGTGAAGCTTTCTTT.